This T cell receptor (beta chain) emerged from a study of cytomegalovirus exposure and HLA in healthy donors. Notes on the study in general: Later analysis found that TCR beta chains associated with HLA were more clonally expanded than other, equally common chains. In vitro data verified a few CMV-associated chains as specific for CMV antigens. The listing of 150 to 200 TCR beta chains classed them as cytomegalovirus-associated.

It was with 60 Vbeta and 13 Jbeta primers that the PCR ran. Per the original methods: It was a later analysis that counted tens of millions of unique TCR beta chains, of which roughly 11 million were shared. Some clones are missing from TCRdb's copy, which holds only in-frame ones; the method was immunoSEQ multiplex PCR. The D gene and trimming were derived from the DNA, and the V and J assignments and clone size from that table. The top ten hold 7.8% of the sample, which has 100,000 to 140,000 clones, around 78% seen once. V lost 6 bases and J 1 base, leaving 13 bases between the germline ends. The CDR3 contains 15 residues. CDR1 and CDR2 (germline): SNHLY, FYNNEI. With respect to this clone: Its specificity is unknown.

The V call is TRBV2, the J call TRBJ1-5; unclear D gene. The specimen was PBMCs. This sequence originates from a man in his thirties or forties in good health and CMV-seronegative. CDR3: CASRMYEGSNQPQHF. The CDR3 DNA reads as TGTGCCAGCAGGATGTACGAGGGAAGCAATCAGCCCCAGCATTTT.